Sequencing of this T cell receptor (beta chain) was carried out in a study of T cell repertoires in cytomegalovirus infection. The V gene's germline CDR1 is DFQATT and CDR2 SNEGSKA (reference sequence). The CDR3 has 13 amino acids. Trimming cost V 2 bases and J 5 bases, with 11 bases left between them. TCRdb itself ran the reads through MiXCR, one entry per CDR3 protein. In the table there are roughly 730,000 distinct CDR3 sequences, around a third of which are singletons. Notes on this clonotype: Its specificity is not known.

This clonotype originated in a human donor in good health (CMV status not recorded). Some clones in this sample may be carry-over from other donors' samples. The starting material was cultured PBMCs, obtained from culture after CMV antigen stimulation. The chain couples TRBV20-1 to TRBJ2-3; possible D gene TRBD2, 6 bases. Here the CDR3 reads CSARFGGIDTQYF. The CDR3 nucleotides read TGCAGTGCTAGATTTGGGGGGATAGATACGCAGTATTTT.